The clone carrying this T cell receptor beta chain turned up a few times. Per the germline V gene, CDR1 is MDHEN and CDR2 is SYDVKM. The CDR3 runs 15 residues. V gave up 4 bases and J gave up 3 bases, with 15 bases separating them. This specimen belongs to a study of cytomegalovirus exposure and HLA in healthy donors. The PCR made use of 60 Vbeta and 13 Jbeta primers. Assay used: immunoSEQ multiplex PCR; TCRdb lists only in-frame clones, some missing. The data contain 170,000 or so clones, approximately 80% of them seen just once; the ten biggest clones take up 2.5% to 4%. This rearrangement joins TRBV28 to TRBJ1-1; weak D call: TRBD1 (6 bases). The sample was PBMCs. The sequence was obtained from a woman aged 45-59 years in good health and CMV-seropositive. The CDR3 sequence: CASSYADRLHTEAFF. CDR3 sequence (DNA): TGTGCCAGCAGTTACGCAGACAGGTTGCACACTGAAGCTTTCTTT.